This entry is about one T cell receptor (beta chain). No cognate antigen has been identified for it. Per-nucleotide qualities are absent, and no much larger clonotype sits a single base away. The data are from a study of cytomegalovirus exposure and HLA in healthy donors (dated by TCRdb to about 2017). Broadly, across the study: In an earlier analysis of some 610 of the donors, approximately 300 Gb of sequence data and 90 million to 120 million unique TCR beta sequences from 150 million to 200 million T cells were reported. High-throughput TCR immunosequencing, statistical association of individual TCRs with disease status, and machine learning were combined to predict cytomegalovirus infection status. The aim of the study was to test whether cataloging public T cell receptors could identify signatures of past pathogen exposure. The study profiled the T cell repertoires of 550 to 700 subjects by immunosequencing and related them to cytomegalovirus serostatus. Every discovery cohort repertoire had been produced on one sequencing platform. Rather than drawing on any new phenotypic data, the later analysis identified candidate immune exposures from TCR beta sequences and the way those sequences occurred across donors. On average, roughly 240,000 unique TCR beta nucleotide sequences were sequenced per donor among 398 genotyped donors of the cohort, with roughly 20% of those sequences being non-productive. About 320 gigabases of sequencing data and tens of millions of unique TCR sequences were included in an early release covering roughly 700 HLA-typed donors. Alongside the repertoire data, information on donor age, sex, ethnicity and CMV serostatus was compiled. HLA typing included class I and class II loci at four-digit resolution. An earlier analysis of 500 to 750 of the donors applied high-throughput TCR beta sequencing to assess whether each TCR beta V gene segment acted as functional or pseudogenic. Several DR-DQ haplotypes were handled as single units for association and clustering because linkage in the cohort was strong. The genetic ancestry cluster associated with self-reported Caucasian donors included roughly four fifths of the 300 to 450 genotyped donors. Genome-wide SNP genotypes for about 65% of the 666 donors were used in a later genetic analysis, which treated that subset as a discovery cohort. A later analysis re-analyzed previously published TCR beta repertoires from 666 donors and added high-resolution HLA genotyping to study TCR occurrence patterns. In addition to the first cohort of roughly 700 subjects, a separate validation cohort of 130 or so different subjects was used. Typing coverage differed by locus: A, B, C, DRB1 and DQB1 were typed in roughly 629-640 donors, DQA1 in 522, DPA1 in around 580, and DPB1 in just under 490.

Library creation used the immunoSEQ multiplex PCR assay. For the multiplex PCR, a mixture combining 60 forward primers for TCR Vbeta segments and 13 reverse primers for TCR Jbeta segments was used. Amplification of the CDR3 region of rearranged TCR beta genes was performed with a multiplex PCR assay on genomic DNA. The Illumina HiSeq System was used to sequence the amplified TCR beta libraries as 87-base-pair reads. As for the authors' bioinformatics: A later analysis tallied around 82 million unique TCR beta chains across the 650 to 750 repertoires, and 10 million to 11 million of those chains were shared by two or more donors. To remove PCR and sequencing errors, raw reads were error-corrected and collapsed into unique sequences using a nearest-neighbor algorithm that merged closely related sequences. V, D and J gene segments were assigned by aligning CDR3 sequences to IMGT reference sequences. For a sequence to be retained, a match of at least six nucleotides was required to both a V gene segment and a J gene segment. Rearrangements were classified as productive when the CDR3 lacked stop codons and remained in frame with V and J, and all other rearrangements were classified as non-productive. CDR3 was defined according to IMGT convention as the region running from the second conserved V-encoded cysteine to the conserved J-encoded phenylalanine. Sequences without an unambiguous match to a single V gene segment were excluded from the earlier analysis of a few hundred of the donors. In an earlier analysis of several hundred of the donors, V segments were called functional above 56.7% productive rearrangements and were called segregating when the between-donor standard deviation exceeded 5%. To diagnose cytomegalovirus status from the catalog of TCR beta chain sequences, a statistical classification framework was built. In a later analysis, TCR nucleotide sequences were compared against IMGT/GENE-DB human TR gene sequences so that V and J genes could be assigned. Using the TCRdist pipeline, a later analysis assigned CDR3 sequences along with most-parsimonious VDJ recombination scenarios. In a later analysis, each TCR beta chain was defined by its CDR3 amino acid sequence together with its V-gene family, and reads without a unique V-gene family were excluded. A later analysis removed nearly 600 highly shared, low-generation-probability nucleotide sequences to deal with suspected cross-contamination and a sequencing artifact. For each public chain, a later analysis derived a clonal expansion index from normalized ranks of inferred template counts within each repertoire. In a later analysis, generation probabilities were computed with a VDJ recombination model fitted to out-of-frame rearrangements, and the resulting probabilities were checked against IGoR. Hypergeometric tests were used in a later analysis to score TCR-TCR, TCR-HLA and TCR-CMV co-occurrence, with a repertoire-size bias correction applied to the TCR pairs. To estimate false discovery rates, a later analysis permuted the HLA or CMV assignments 20 times. A later analysis grouped co-occurring TCRs with DBSCAN, adding TCRdist sequence similarity when clustering within HLA-allele-positive subsets. Repertoires with fewer than 30,000 or more than 120,000 public chains, plus five repertoires with anomalous nucleotide sharing, were excluded from co-occurrence clustering. TCRdb retrieved this table from immuneACCESS and kept in-frame rearrangements only. Not all clones are present; in checked studies, unresolved V genes account for under half, and no reason is known for the remainder. V and J calls plus clone size are reproduced from that table; the DNA served to infer D and trimming. The sample table shows fewer than 300,000 clones, and 70% to 90% are seen once. 3.5% to 4% of the sample is held by the ten biggest clonotypes.

From the cysteine through the phenylalanine, the CDR3 covers 17 amino acids. Of the read, only the CDR3 DNA is kept; its 51 bases are in frame from base 1. The germline V gene encodes CDR1 SGHAT and CDR2 FQNNGV. For this chain, trimming is 1 base at the V end and 2 bases at the J end, and the number of junction bases without a gene match is 9. General conclusions and limits of the study: Because HLA typing was unavailable for some donors at each locus, only the typed subset was used in association tests. A few of the identified cytomegalovirus-associated TCR beta chains were confirmed in vitro to be specific for cytomegalovirus antigens. According to a later analysis, most CMV-associated TCR beta chains appeared to be HLA-restricted, and the HLA associations seemed to be driven largely by CMV exposure. The classifier was reported to diagnose cytomegalovirus status with high specificity and sensitivity in both the original cohort and the validation cohort. According to a later analysis, parvovirus B19, influenza, CMV and Epstein-Barr virus appeared linked to several top co-occurrence clusters. Specific HLA alleles were associated with 16,951 TCR beta sequences at a false discovery rate of 0.05 in a later analysis. The earlier analysis of 450 to 700 of the donors excluded roughly 17 rarely observed V segments, including chromosome 9 orphons, because counts were too low. Some IMGT-functional V segments, including TRBV6-2 and TRBV6-3, could not be distinguished by the 87-base-pair reads and were therefore excluded. The authors suggested that the approach could potentially be extended to other disease states and immunological phenotypes. Most TCR sequences were observed very rarely across donors, whereas some public TCRs were present in many individuals. Immune exposure information for the cohort was limited to CMV serostatus. In the study, approximately 160 TCR beta chains were listed as associated with cytomegalovirus. In this cohort, only TCR beta chains were sequenced, and detectable features were limited by the absence of alpha or paired-chain data. Correlated functional status among segregating V segments might reflect linkage disequilibrium, but an unknown experimental factor could not be ruled out. A later genetic analysis reported fewer N-insertions in productive TCRs among donors in an Asian-associated ancestry cluster than the roughly 640-donor mean. Sequencing depth was assumed to be roughly uniform across donors in the presence/absence analyses, though that assumption may not hold. V-gene and J-gene trimming of TCR beta chains was associated with a missense DCLRE1C variant in a later genetic analysis, and the association was replicated in an independent cohort. A further reported finding was that TCR beta sequences accurately predicted the HLA-A and HLA-B alleles for most subjects in the first cohort. Compared with equally common non-associated chains, HLA-associated TCR beta chains in a later analysis were more clonally expanded and had lower generation probabilities. A cluster of highly shared sequence variants was judged likely to be a technical artifact of the sequencing pipeline. Strong co-occurrence of HLA alleles, especially DR and DQ, made assigning TCR associations to individual alleles difficult. In a later analysis, the rate of TCR association differed among HLA loci, with DRB1 alleles having the most associated TCRs and HLA-C alleles having the fewest. Broadly in line with IMGT annotations, most TCR beta V segments showed up in productive rearrangements about 87% or about 30% of the time in an earlier analysis of approximately 640 of the donors.

The cohort consisted of 600 to 750 healthy bone marrow donors. All cohort members were sampled while nominally healthy, although unrecorded immune exposures were likely present. The donor tested CMV seropositive, placing the donor among the approximately 310 seropositive members of the cohort. A peripheral blood sample was provided by each donor, and peripheral blood mononuclear cells were used for TCR beta sequencing. Genomic DNA extraction from the blood cell samples was performed with the Qiagen DNeasy Blood Extraction Kit. Material: PBMCs. This clonotype was obtained from a middle-aged man in good health and CMV-seropositive. This chain is built from TRBV11-2 and TRBJ2-3, and TRBD2 aligns with 7 junction nucleotides. The sequence in DNA is TGTGCCAGCAGCTTAGGTTGGGCTAGCGGATACACAGATACGCAGTATTTT. Its protein reads: CASSLGWASGYTDTQYF.